The present TCR beta chain was sequenced within a study of shared clonotypes between healthy human individuals. The data were produced by immunoSEQ multiplex PCR, yet TCRdb's version contains in-frame clones alone and is incomplete. Seen here are 980,000 or so clones, 76% observed once, and the top ten hold roughly 1.5%. Sequenced material: memory CD4+ T cells sorted from blood. Subset here: CD45RA-negative fraction. This receptor was identified in a man between 18 and 29 years old in good health.

CDR3 sequence reads: CASSESRVSSGNTIYF. DNA of the CDR3: TGCGCCAGCAGTGAGTCCCGGGTCTCCTCTGGAAACACCATATATTTT. The V and J genes are TRBV10-2 and TRBJ1-3; D is unclear. The CDR3 runs to 16 residues. V was cut by 0 bases and J by 0 bases, with 9 bases left in between. CDR1 WSHSY and CDR2 SAAADI come from the germline V gene.